The present T cell receptor (beta chain) was sequenced within a study of T cell changes during pregnancy in multiple sclerosis. Sequencing was performed with immunoSEQ multiplex PCR; in TCRdb, only in-frame clones are kept and a portion is missing. Of tens of thousands of clones listed, approximately 90% were seen once; the top ten hold 5.5% to 6%. This TCR derives from a female donor in good health, enrolled as a control in a pregnancy study. The sequencing used CD8+ T cells from peripheral blood mononuclear cells, collected after pregnancy.

CDR3 protein: CASSLRGYQETQYF. CDR3 DNA sequence: TGTGCCAGCAGCTTGAGGGGGTACCAAGAGACCCAGTACTTC. The chain couples TRBV7-8 to TRBJ2-5; a possible D gene is TRBD1 (6 bases). Germline lookup yields CDR1 SGHVS and CDR2 FQNEAQ. The CDR3 covers 14 residues. The germline V and J ends were trimmed by 3 bases and 0 bases, with 8 bases remaining between them.